This T cell receptor beta chain was captured in a study of control samples from healthy donors and cancer patients. CDR1 is SGHRS and CDR2 is YFSETQ in the germline V gene. V lost 0 bases and J lost 6, with 5 bases in between. CDR3 length: 12 residues. Assay used: immunoSEQ multiplex PCR; TCRdb lists only in-frame clones, some missing. The top ten hold about 6.2% of the sample, which has over 65,000 clones, 94% seen once. This rearrangement joins TRBV5-1 to TRBJ2-3; no clear D gene. The receptor was isolated from a woman aged 40 to 49 in good health. Source material: blood. The CDR3 sequence: CASSLDGDTQYF. CDR3 bases: TGCGCCAGCAGCTTGGACGGGGATACGCAGTATTTT.